This record looks at one T cell receptor (beta chain) sequence and its context. This clone was recorded once. No cognate antigen has been identified for it. Within one base of it there is no much larger clone, and no base qualities were kept. This entry belongs to a study of blood T cell repertoires in COVID-19 (dated by TCRdb to the early 2020s). Concerning the study at large: Samples from collaborators originated in the United States, Italy and Spain and spanned both the acute and convalescent phases of COVID-19. The prospective study material was composed of cDNA or gDNA derived from T cells, B-cell-depleted T cells, or PBMCs. The dataset comprised deeply sampled blood TCRbeta repertoires from subjects exposed to, actively infected with, or recovered from COVID-19. The repertoires were released in a freely available public database meant as a resource for research on the immune response to SARS-CoV-2. Samples came from the ongoing ImmuneRACE study (first 160 participants) plus 1,254 subjects from 6 global collaborators. The sample metadata nearly always contained a de-identified subject ID, COVID-19 status, age in years and sex. Where available, HLA class I and class II types were taken from metadata supplied by the sample provider and were not determined by assay-based typing.

Based on the germline V gene, the CDR1 and CDR2 sequences are SNHLY and FYNNEI. V sheds 2 bases and J sheds 0 bases, leaving 8 bases between their ends. Including cysteine and phenylalanine, the CDR3 has 15 amino acids. Only the CDR3 portion is preserved as DNA: 45 bases, with reading frame beginning at the first base. The immunoSEQ Assay, a bias-controlled multiplex PCR, was used to amplify TCRbeta CDR3 regions from genomic DNA. The original pipeline was this. The number of nucleated cells in each sample was estimated from the amplification of reference gene primers within the assay. Sequence reads were collapsed and filtered to measure the absolute abundance of every unique TCRbeta CDR3 rearrangement. For each sample, productive Simpson clonality was calculated by taking the square root of Simpson's diversity index across productive rearrangements. Entries here come from immuneACCESS through TCRdb and include only in-frame sequences with V and J called. Some clones fail to appear in such tables; in the studies checked, an unresolved V gene covers under half of the shortfall, and the cause of the remainder is unknown. V, J and clone size are taken as reported in that table, and D and trimming were inferred from the DNA itself. This sample comprises approximately 260,000 clones, around 83% of them detected only once. The top ten clones comprise around 11% of the sample.

Whole blood was collected in K2EDTA tubes by collaborating institutions according to the institutions' own protocols. For TCRbeta analysis, collaborators shipped samples as frozen whole blood, isolated PBMCs, or DNA extracted from either of those sample types. What the work shows at the level of the full study, not this receptor alone: How much clinical and demographic metadata was included differed by source and by participant, and the metadata was provided uncurated.

The sequence is built from TRBV2 and TRBJ1-3; the D gene cannot be named for sure. Sequencing was carried out using peripheral blood. This sequence originates from a woman aged 60-70 years with active or convalescent COVID-19. The CDR3 amino acid sequence is: CASSETESSGNTIYF. The sequence in DNA is TGTGCCAGCAGTGAAACGGAGAGCTCTGGAAACACCATATATTTT. Full variable domain (CDR3 extended with the reference TRBV2 and TRBJ1-3 proteins): EPEVTQTPSHQVTQMGQEVILRCVPISNHLYFYWYRQILGQKVEFLVSFYNNEISEKSEIFDDQFSVERPDGSNFTLKIRSTKLEDSAMYFCASSETESSGNTIYFGEGSWLTVV.